Listed below are T cell receptor beta chains from one sample, sequenced in a study of radiotherapy plus CTLA-4 blockade in lung cancer. This table comes from immunoSEQ multiplex PCR, and its TCRdb copy is limited to in-frame clones, with some not included. The sample shows 25,000 to 30,000 clones, approximately 77% of them seen only once. The specimen comprised peripheral blood, sampled from a patient treated with radiotherapy plus ipilimumab. The receptors come from a human donor with non-small cell lung cancer that progressed on radiotherapy plus ipilimumab. The CDR3 runs from the conserved cysteine through the conserved F or W. A D gene is named only where the DNA matches it firmly. Expanded clones are given a class, and other clones once, few, many or no size at all.

J gene,V gene,clone size,D gene,CDR3 protein,CDR3 DNA
TRBJ2-2,TRBV9,few,TRBD1,CASSSTTGRTGELFF,TGTGCCAGCAGCTCAACGACAGGGCGCACCGGGGAGCTGTTTTTT
TRBJ2-3,TRBV28,.,.,CASSLGQITNTQYF,TGTGCCAGCAGTCTTGGACAGATCACAAATACGCAGTATTTT
TRBJ2-2,TRBV7-3,.,.,CASSLSGNTGELFF,TGTGCCAGCAGCTTAAGCGGGAACACCGGGGAGCTGTTTTTT
TRBJ1-5,TRBV4-1,once,.,CASSQDRNQPQHF,TGCGCCAGCAGCCAAGATCGCAATCAGCCCCAGCATTTT
TRBJ2-5,TRBV2,.,.,CASSEETQYF,TGTGCCAGCAGCGAGGAGACCCAGTACTTC
TRBJ2-1,TRBV11-1,.,.,CASSSTGNEQFF,TGTGCCAGCAGTTCCACCGGCAATGAGCAGTTCTTC
TRBJ2-3,TRBV27,few,.,CASSLNSRDTQYF,TGTGCCAGCAGTTTAAACTCCCGGGATACGCAGTATTTT
TRBJ2-1,TRBV27,.,TRBD1,CASSLAYRGDEQFF,TGTGCCAGCAGTTTAGCTTACAGGGGAGATGAGCAGTTCTTC
TRBJ2-5,TRBV25-1,.,TRBD1,CASSEAGTAKETQYF,TGTGCCAGCAGTGAGGCAGGGACAGCCAAAGAGACCCAGTACTTC
TRBJ1-1,TRBV4-1,.,.,CASSQESRVPTEAFF,TGCGCCAGCAGCCAAGAGAGCAGGGTTCCCACTGAAGCTTTCTTT
TRBJ2-3,TRBV28,.,TRBD2,CASIAGGLTDTQYF,TGTGCCAGCATCGCGGGAGGGCTCACAGATACGCAGTATTTT
TRBJ1-5,TRBV7-2,.,.,CASTPNIGQPQHF,TGTGCCAGCACCCCGAACATAGGTCAGCCCCAGCATTTT
TRBJ2-5,TRBV5-5,few,.,CASTLVDQETQYF,TGTGCCAGCACCCTGGTGGATCAAGAGACCCAGTACTTC
TRBJ2-7,TRBV7-6,.,.,CASSLAVGSYEQYF,TGTGCCAGCAGCTTAGCCGTCGGTTCCTACGAGCAGTACTTC
TRBJ1-2,TRBV6-1,medium-sized,TRBD1,CASSEGQDKPTGAF,TGTGCCAGCAGTGAGGGACAGGACAAACCTACTGGAGCCTTC
TRBJ1-2,TRBV16,.,.,CASSHTDVGGFGYTF,TGTGCCAGCAGCCATACGGACGTTGGGGGGTTTGGCTACACCTTC
TRBJ1-4,TRBV19,few,.,CASKAQINEKLFF,TGTGCCAGTAAGGCCCAGATTAATGAAAAACTGTTTTTT
TRBJ2-1,TRBV2,.,.,CASSGEGQNEQFF,TGTGCCAGCAGTGGAGAGGGCCAGAATGAGCAGTTCTTC
TRBJ2-1,TRBV10-3,few,.,CAARGLAAFGDEQFF,TGTGCCGCCAGGGGTCTAGCAGCGTTTGGGGATGAGCAGTTCTTC
TRBJ1-5,TRBV7-9,.,TRBD1,CASSSEGTGQNQPQHF,TGTGCCAGCAGCTCCGAAGGGACAGGGCAAAATCAGCCCCAGCATTTT
TRBJ1-4,TRBV28,.,.,CASSKGDSNEKLFF,TGTGCCAGCAGCAAGGGGGATTCTAATGAAAAACTGTTTTTT
TRBJ2-1,TRBV28,few,.,CASSLPGDDNEQFF,TGTGCCAGCAGTCTGCCCGGCGACGACAATGAGCAGTTCTTC
TRBJ1-5,TRBV18,few,.,CASSPGTSNQPQHF,TGTGCCAGCTCACCAGGGACGTCAAATCAGCCCCAGCATTTT
TRBJ2-1,TRBV13,.,.,CASSTTSLSYNEQFF,TGTGCCAGCAGCACTACTAGCCTTTCCTACAATGAGCAGTTCTTC
TRBJ1-4,TRBV18,.,.,CASSQGSNEKLFF,TGTGCCAGCTCACAGGGGTCTAATGAAAAACTGTTTTTT
TRBJ2-2,TRBV5-5,.,.,CASSFRQVANTGELFF,TGTGCCAGCAGCTTCCGACAGGTAGCGAACACCGGGGAGCTGTTTTTT
TRBJ2-7,TRBV19,.,TRBD2,CASSTLAGAPYEQYF,TGTGCCAGTAGTACACTAGCGGGTGCCCCCTACGAGCAGTACTTC
TRBJ2-6,TRBV7-6,once,.,CASSYKLVSQSRANVLTF,TGTGCCAGCAGCTATAAACTTGTCTCACAAAGTCGGGCCAACGTCCTGACTTTC
TRBJ2-1,TRBV4-3,.,.,CASSLEGGEQFF,TGCGCCAGCAGCCTAGAGGGCGGTGAGCAGTTCTTC
TRBJ2-2,TRBV2,.,.,CASSEATRGGELFF,TGTGCCAGCAGTGAAGCGACAAGGGGCGGGGAGCTGTTTTTT
TRBJ1-1,TRBV18,once,.,CASSPPRGLGYEAFF,TGTGCCAGCTCACCACCGCGGGGGCTCGGATATGAAGCTTTCTTT
TRBJ1-5,TRBV6-5,.,.,CASSSPQDSNQPQHF,TGTGCCAGCAGTAGCCCCCAGGACAGCAATCAGCCCCAGCATTTT
TRBJ2-3,TRBV2,.,.,CASSEGPVPGGDTQYF,TGTGCCAGCAGTGAAGGTCCAGTACCCGGGGGAGATACGCAGTATTTT
TRBJ2-7,TRBV4-1,few,TRBD1,CASSHRDRAYEQYF,TGCGCCAGCAGCCACCGGGACAGAGCCTACGAGCAGTACTTC
TRBJ2-2,TRBV4-1,.,TRBD1,CASSRDRNTGELFF,TGCGCCAGCAGCCGGGACAGGAACACCGGGGAGCTGTTTTTT
TRBJ2-3,TRBV6-5,.,.,CASSYSRAVSTDTQYF,TGTGCCAGCAGTTACTCGAGGGCAGTTAGCACAGATACGCAGTATTTT
TRBJ1-1,TRBV18,.,.,CASSGSRSPGTEAFF,TGTGCCAGCTCAGGGTCCCGGAGCCCAGGCACTGAAGCTTTCTTT
TRBJ2-1,TRBV5-4,.,.,CASSLMAGSPSNEQFF,TGTGCCAGCAGCTTAATGGCGGGCTCCCCCTCCAATGAGCAGTTCTTC
TRBJ2-7,TRBV5-4,.,TRBD2,CASSLPAGGRNHEQYF,TGTGCCAGCAGCTTGCCAGCGGGAGGCCGAAACCACGAGCAGTACTTC
TRBJ2-2,TRBV5-5,once,.,CASSLGPLAGELFF,TGTGCCAGCAGCTTGGGCCCCCTCGCCGGGGAGCTGTTTTTT
TRBJ1-1,TRBV28,.,.,CASSQREAFF,TGTGCCAGCAGTCAGCGTGAAGCTTTCTTT
TRBJ1-1,TRBV9,.,.,CASSPSGQLGTEAFF,TGTGCCAGCAGCCCGAGCGGACAACTAGGGACTGAAGCTTTCTTT
TRBJ1-1,TRBV27,.,.,CASSRGGRSTEAFF,TGTGCCAGCAGCAGAGGGGGGAGGAGCACTGAAGCTTTCTTT
TRBJ2-1,TRBV19,.,TRBD2,CASSVTSAYNEQFF,TGTGCCAGTAGTGTAACTAGCGCTTACAATGAGCAGTTCTTC
TRBJ2-7,TRBV5-6,.,TRBD1,CASSSDRAGYEQYF,TGTGCCAGCAGCTCCGACAGGGCTGGCTACGAGCAGTACTTC
TRBJ1-3,TRBV4-3,.,.,CASSQDRMASGNTIYF,TGCGCCAGCAGCCAGGACCGGATGGCCTCTGGAAACACCATATATTTT
TRBJ1-4,TRBV2,.,.,CASSEQGRANEKLFF,TGTGCCAGCAGTGAACAGGGGAGGGCTAATGAAAAACTGTTTTTT
TRBJ2-1,TRBV9,once,.,CASSVGWGREQFF,TGTGCCAGCAGCGTAGGGTGGGGGCGGGAGCAGTTCTTC
TRBJ1-1,TRBV27,.,.,CASSLNMNTEAFF,TGTGCCAGCAGTTTAAACATGAACACTGAAGCTTTCTTT
TRBJ2-1,TRBV11-3,.,.,CASSLNPGKQFF,TGTGCCAGCAGCTTAAACCCCGGAAAGCAGTTCTTC
TRBJ2-7,TRBV29-1,few,TRBD1,CSVVPDRGGSYEQYF,TGCAGCGTTGTCCCTGACAGGGGAGGATCCTACGAGCAGTACTTC
TRBJ1-6,TRBV5-1,few,.,CASSLRDESPLHF,TGCGCCAGCAGCTTAAGGGATGAATCACCCCTCCACTTT